This T cell receptor (beta chain) was observed in a study of OX40 agonist ivuxolimab in advanced cancers. Study-level results: CD4+ and CD8+ blood T cells expanded clonally by week 6 at 0.1 to 3.0 mg/kg. Some nonresponders likewise displayed low normalized T-cell clonal expansion.

About this clone itself: Its antigen is still unknown.

The V end was cut by 0 bases, the J end by 0 bases, with 7 bases between. Germline V gives CDR1 SGDLS, CDR2 YYNGEE. CDR3 length equals 15 residues. Generated by immunoSEQ multiplex PCR, the TCRdb table keeps only in-frame clones and is missing some. The data contain approximately 49,000 clones, approximately 84% of them singletons. The source was CD4+ or CD8+ T cells sorted from blood, collected in a trial of the OX40 agonist ivuxolimab. The J gene is TRBJ2-1, the V gene TRBV9, with D unclear. This clonotype was obtained from an adult with an advanced solid tumor such as melanoma, head and neck, liver or kidney cancer. The chain's CDR3 is CASSVDPASYNEQFF. The CDR3 nucleotides are TGTGCCAGCAGCGTAGACCCAGCCTCCTACAATGAGCAGTTCTTC.